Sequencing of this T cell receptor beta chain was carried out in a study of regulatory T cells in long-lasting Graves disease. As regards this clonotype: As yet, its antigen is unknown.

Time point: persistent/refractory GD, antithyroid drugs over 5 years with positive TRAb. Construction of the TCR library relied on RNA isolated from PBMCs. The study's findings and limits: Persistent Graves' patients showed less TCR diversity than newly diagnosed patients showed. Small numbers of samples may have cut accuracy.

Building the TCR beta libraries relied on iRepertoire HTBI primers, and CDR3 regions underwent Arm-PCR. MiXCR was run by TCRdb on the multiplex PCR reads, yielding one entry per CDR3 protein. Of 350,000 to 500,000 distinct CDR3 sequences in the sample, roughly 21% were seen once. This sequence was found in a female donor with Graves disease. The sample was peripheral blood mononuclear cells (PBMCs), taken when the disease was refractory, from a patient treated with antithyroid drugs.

CDR3 in DNA: TGTGCCAGCAGCTTTCAGCACCGGACTAGCGGTAGTGAGCAGTTCTTC. It encodes CASSFQHRTSGSEQFF. The chain carries TRBV7-2 and TRBJ2-1, with 10 positions matching TRBD2. The CDR3 is made up of 16 amino acids. In germline, CDR1 is SGHTA, CDR2 FQGNSA. Trimming at V came to 3 bases and at J to 9 bases, leaving 11 bases not matched to a gene.